This T cell receptor (beta chain) was found in a study of blood T cell repertoires in COVID-19. V trimming: 4 bases; J trimming: 8 bases; junction bases outside the gene matches: 10. The CDR3 consists of 16 residues. The germline gives CDR1 MNHEY, CDR2 SVGAGI. TCRdb's table, derived via immunoSEQ multiplex PCR, lists solely in-frame clones and lacks some. The repertoire holds 350,000 to 500,000 clones, with 70% to 90% as singletons. While infection was still active, Seattle patients were enrolled and then followed longitudinally. The chain employs TRBV6-5 and TRBJ2-2; 10 bases are shared with TRBD1. The TCR was taken from a man between 18 and 29 years old with COVID-19, enrolled during active disease. Sample: peripheral blood. The CDR3 region has the DNA TGTGCCAGCAGTTCCGGGACAGGGGCCTCTAGGGGGGAGCTGTTTTTT. Its protein is CASSSGTGASRGELFF.